The sequence of this T cell receptor (beta chain) was determined in a study of T cell repertoires in cytomegalovirus infection (dated by TCRdb to about 2019). As for the study more broadly: Peptide stimulations targeted recently identified HLA-C-restricted CMV epitopes, whose presentation resists viral immunomodulation, together with well-studied HLA-B-restricted epitopes. Donor HLA type was relevant to the analysis, because carriage of CMV infection together with the matching HLA type was indicated by public TCR beta signatures.

Sequenced on an Illumina HiSeq 1500. TCRdb reran the public reads through fastp at Q25 and MiXCR, keeping productive beta chains. Each entry is one CDR3 protein sequence, shown with its most common DNA and genes. The table for this sample lists around 310,000 distinct CDR3 sequences; 25% to 35% of them were counted only once. Together, the top ten hold around 19% of the sample. Points the paper makes about the study in general: The ex vivo response was dominated by HLA-C-restricted CMV-specific TCR beta clonotypes, which also provided the single most frequent clonotype in two of eight donors. In both this cohort and an independent 352-donor cohort, the cumulative frequency of public TCR beta family members distinguished carriers of CMV infection plus the relevant HLA type.

This specimen's treatment or condition label, per the study, means: in vitro stimulation with specific CMV peptide epitopes to enrich CMV-specific T cells. In this sample, this clonotype turned up many times. The antigen it recognizes is unknown. One base away there is no much larger clone; base qualities are not given. V is clipped by 6 bases and J by 2 bases, and the sequence between their germline boundaries is 10 bases long. Counted from cysteine to phenylalanine, this CDR3 has 14 amino acids. Solely the CDR3 DNA is kept, with 42 bases framed from the first base. This TCR derives from a human donor in good health (CMV status not recorded). Some clones in this sample may be carry-over from other donors' samples. The chain is made from TRBV12-3 or TRBV12-4 and TRBJ2-2, with the D call tentatively TRBD1 or TRBD2, each fitting 5 bases. Source: cultured PBMCs, taken from culture after CMV antigen stimulation. The CDR3 region reads CASRPGRNTGELFF. The nucleotides are TGTGCCAGCAGGCCGGGGCGTAACACCGGGGAGCTGTTTTTT.